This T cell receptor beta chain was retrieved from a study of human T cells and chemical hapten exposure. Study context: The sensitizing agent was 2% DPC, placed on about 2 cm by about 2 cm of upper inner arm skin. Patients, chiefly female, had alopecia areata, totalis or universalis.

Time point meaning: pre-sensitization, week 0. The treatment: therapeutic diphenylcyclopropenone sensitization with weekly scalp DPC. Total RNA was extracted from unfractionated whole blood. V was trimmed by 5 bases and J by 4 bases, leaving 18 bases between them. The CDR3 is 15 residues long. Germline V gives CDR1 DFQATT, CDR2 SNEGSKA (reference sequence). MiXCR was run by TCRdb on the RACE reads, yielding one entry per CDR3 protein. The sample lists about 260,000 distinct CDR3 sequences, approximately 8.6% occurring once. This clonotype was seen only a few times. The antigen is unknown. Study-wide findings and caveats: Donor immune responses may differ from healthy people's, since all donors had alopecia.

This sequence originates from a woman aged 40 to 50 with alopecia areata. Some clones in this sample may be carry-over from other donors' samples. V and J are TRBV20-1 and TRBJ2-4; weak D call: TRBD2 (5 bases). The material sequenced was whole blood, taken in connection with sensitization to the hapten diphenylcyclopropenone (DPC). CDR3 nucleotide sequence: TGCAGTGCTCCTCCTGTAGCTCGGGGAAAAAACATTCAGTACTTC. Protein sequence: CSAPPVARGKNIQYF.